Shown below are 27 T cell receptor beta chains from a single sample sequenced in a study of control samples from healthy donors and cancer patients. The assay was immunoSEQ multiplex PCR, and TCRdb's table has in-frame clones only and misses some. The sample lists 170,000 or so clones; 85% to 95% were seen once. The sample taken for sequencing was blood. The receptor set was obtained from a woman aged 40 to 50 in good health.

This chain uses TRBV27 with TRBJ1-5; TRBD1 matches 8 bases. Germline values: CDR1 MNHEY, CDR2 SMNVEV (reference sequence). This CDR3 comprises 15 residues. Losses at the gene ends were 9 bases for V and 0 bases for J; bases not matched to a gene: 7. The CDR3 DNA follows: TGTGCCAGTTCAGGGGGCTCTTATAGCAATCAGCCCCAGCATTTT. This sequence encodes CASSGGSYSNQPQHF.

The chain has TRBV19 and TRBJ1-6; D not certain. This CDR3 region has 15 residues. Germline V lookup: CDR1 LNHDA, CDR2 SQIVND (reference sequence). Trimming removed 1 base at V and 9 bases at J, with 13 bases between. CDR3: CASSIARRAASPLHF. The CDR3 nucleotides read TGTGCCAGTAGTATAGCAAGGAGGGCTGCTTCACCCCTCCACTTT.

This chain uses TRBV7-6 with TRBJ2-5; a weak D match, TRBD1 (5 bases). CDR3 size: 16 residues. Germline V gene lookup returns CDR1 SGHVS and CDR2 FNYEAQ. Trimming cost V 5 bases and J 1 base, with 17 bases left between them. CDR3 region: CASSLRGSQPQETQYF. DNA of the CDR3: TGTGCCAGCAGCCTTAGGGGCAGCCAGCCCCAAGAGACCCAGTACTTC.

The chain couples TRBV6-5 to TRBJ1-5; D remains ambiguous. The CDR3 length is 15 residues. The germline V gene has CDR1 MNHEY and CDR2 SVGAGI. V lost 7 bases and J 0 bases, leaving 13 bases between the germline ends. The CDR3 loop is CASNKWGSSNQPQHF. For the CDR3, the DNA is TGTGCCAGCAACAAATGGGGTTCTAGCAATCAGCCCCAGCATTTT.

The V and J genes are TRBV9 and TRBJ2-5; tentative D call: TRBD2 (6 bases). The CDR3 loop spans 14 amino acids. Germline V CDR1 and CDR2: SGDLS, YYNGEE. The V end was cut by 0 bases, the J end by 7 bases, with 13 bases between. DNA of the CDR3: TGTGCCAGCAGCGTAGAGGTCAAAGCGGGGACCCAGTACTTC. Protein product: CASSVEVKAGTQYF. The entire variable domain, with the rest obtained from reference TRBV9 and TRBJ2-5, is as follows: DSGVTQTPKHLITATGQRVTLRCSPRSGDLSVYWYQQSLDQGLQFLIQYYNGEERAKGNILERFSAQQFPDLHSELNLSSLELGDSALYFCASSVEVKAGTQYFGPGTRLLVL.

A remark on this clone: At the DNA level, this CDR3 is encoded by other sequences in the same sample as well. The rearrangement joins TRBV3-1 (or the pseudogene TRBV3-2) to TRBJ1-2, with D possibly being TRBD1 (6 bases). The CDR3 contains 14 residues. V was shortened by 0 bases and J by 8 bases, with 13 bases between the two germline ends. In germline, CDR1 is LGHDT, CDR2 YNNKEL (reference sequence). Here the CDR3 reads CASSQDVGGRGYTF. The CDR3 region has the DNA TGTGCCAGCAGCCAAGACGTGGGGGGGCGAGGCTACACCTTC.

V gene TRBV7-2 combines with J gene TRBJ1-1; D is unresolved. The V gene lost 5 bases and the J gene lost 10 bases, with 14 bases spanning the gap. Germline V gene sequence: CDR1 SGHTA, CDR2 FQGNSA. The CDR3 consists of 12 residues. CDR3 amino acids: CASSQTALGAFF. In nucleotides, the CDR3 is TGTGCCAGCAGCCAGACTGCCCTCGGAGCTTTCTTT.

The rearrangement joins TRBV19 to TRBJ1-2, with 9 bases identical to TRBD1. The CDR3 sequence is 15 residues long. CDR1 LNHDA and CDR2 SQIVND come from the germline V gene (reference sequence). V dropped 3 bases and J dropped 8; count of bases not matched to a gene: 10. The CDR3 DNA reads as TGTGCCAGTAGTATCCGTCTAAGGGACAGGGAGGGCTACACCTTC. The encoded protein is CASSIRLRDREGYTF. Full variable domain (outside the CDR3, taken from reference TRBV19 and TRBJ1-2): DGGITQSPKYLFRKEGQNVTLSCEQNLNHDAMYWYRQDPGQGLRLIYYSQIVNDFQKGDIAEGYSVSREKKESFPLTVTSAQKNPTAFYLCASSIRLRDREGYTFGSGTRLTVV.

The V and J genes are TRBV9 and TRBJ1-2; tentatively, D is TRBD1 (6 bases). V lost 4 bases and J lost 7, with 17 bases in between. Looked up from germline, CDR1 is SGDLS and CDR2 is YYNGEE. The CDR3 length is 14 residues. DNA for the CDR3: TGTGCCAGCAGCCCCCGGACAGTCGGAGCTGGCTACACCTTC. This codes for CASSPRTVGAGYTF. Filled out from reference TRBV9 and TRBJ1-2, the complete variable domain reads DSGVTQTPKHLITATGQRVTLRCSPRSGDLSVYWYQQSLDQGLQFLIQYYNGEERAKGNILERFSAQQFPDLHSELNLSSLELGDSALYFCASSPRTVGAGYTFGSGTRLTVV.

This sequence joins TRBV6-2 or TRBV6-3 and TRBJ1-1; D is unresolved. This CDR3 is built from 14 residues. The germline V gene encodes CDR1 MNHEY and CDR2 SVGEGT. Trimming removed 4 bases at V and 2 bases at J, with 11 bases between. The CDR3 nucleotides read TGTGCCAGCAGTTGGGCGGGCCCCAACACTGAAGCTTTCTTT. As protein: CASSWAGPNTEAFF.

V usage is TRBV2 and J usage is TRBJ1-2; 7 bases line up with TRBD1. The CDR3 consists of 15 residues. The trim removed 2 bases at V and 4 bases at J, leaving 7 bases unmatched. Germline V gives CDR1 SNHLY, CDR2 FYNNEI. The CDR3 loop is CASSETAGGSYGYTF. DNA for the CDR3: TGTGCCAGCAGTGAAACAGCAGGGGGTAGCTATGGCTACACCTTC.

The gene calls are TRBV29-1 and TRBJ1-1; 8 bases align to TRBD1. The CDR3 has 14 residues. CDR1 is SQVTM, CDR2 ANQGSEA, per germline. Trimming took 7 bases from V and 1 from J; bases not matched to a gene: 8. CDR3 loop: CSARTGTGNTEAFF. CDR3 in DNA: TGCAGCGCCCGAACCGGGACAGGGAACACTGAAGCTTTCTTT.

The chain links TRBV4-1 to TRBJ2-7, with TRBD1 identical over 8 bases. Per the germline V gene, CDR1 is MGHRA and CDR2 is YSYEKL. Germline trimming cut 2 bases from V and 0 bases from J; bases unmatched to any gene: 3. The CDR3 runs 15 residues. In nucleotides, the CDR3 is TGCGCCAGCAGCCAACCTACAGGGGGCTCCTACGAGCAGTACTTC. Its protein product is CASSQPTGGSYEQYF.

The gene calls are TRBV27 and TRBJ1-5; D not resolved. Germline CDR1 reads MNHEY; CDR2 reads SMNVEV (reference sequence). The CDR3 is 12 amino acids. Trimming took off 3 bases at V and 7 bases at J, with 7 bases between the two ends. The CDR3, as DNA: TGTGCCAGCAGTTTTCTGGGACAGCCCCAGCATTTT. It yields the protein CASSFLGQPQHF.

J is TRBJ2-7 and V is TRBV3-1 (or the pseudogene TRBV3-2); D gene ambiguous. Germline CDR1 LGHDT, CDR2 YNNKEL (reference sequence). The CDR3 runs 12 residues. Trimming stripped 1 base from V and 3 bases from J, with 4 bases between. The chain's CDR3 is CASSQGSYEQYF. Written as DNA, the CDR3 is TGTGCCAGCAGCCAAGGGAGCTACGAGCAGTACTTC.

A single count supports this clone. This chain joins TRBV5-1 and TRBJ2-7; TRBD1 might be the D (6 bases). This CDR3 is built from 14 residues. CDR1 and CDR2 (germline): SGHRS, YFSETQ. Trimming left V 0 bases short and J 6 bases short, with 13 bases between. CDR3 in DNA: TGCGCCAGCAGCTTGGAACAGGGAGTATTCGAGCAGTACTTC. Encoded protein: CASSLEQGVFEQYF.

This clone has just one count. Other DNA sequences within the sample encode an identical CDR3. V is TRBV21-1 and J is TRBJ1-5; the table calls TRBD1, which could not be checked here. TRBV21-1 has pseudogene status. CDR3 length: 14 residues. The CDR3 sequence is CASTSPRGNQPQHF. The CDR3 DNA follows: TGCGCCAGCACCTCGCCCAGGGGCAATCAGCCCCAGCATTTT.

This chain joins TRBV14 and TRBJ1-1; possible D gene TRBD1, 6 bases. Between the trimmed V and J ends, which lost 2 bases and 1 base, there was a span of 8 bases. This CDR3 spans 14 amino acids. Germline CDR1 reads SGHDN; CDR2 reads FVKESK. Here the CDR3 DNA reads TGTGCCAGCAGCCAACTCAGGGGGAACACTGAAGCTTTCTTT. Protein: CASSQLRGNTEAFF.

V and J are TRBV5-4 and TRBJ2-7, with D unclear. Trimming took off 0 bases at V and 0 bases at J, with 10 bases between the two ends. CDR3 length: 15 residues. Germline V lookup: CDR1 SGHNT, CDR2 YYREEE (reference sequence). CDR3 in amino acids: CASSLVQGGSYEQYF. The CDR3 coding sequence is TGTGCCAGCAGCTTGGTTCAAGGCGGCTCCTACGAGCAGTACTTC.

J is TRBJ1-5 and V is TRBV3-1 (or the pseudogene TRBV3-2); D ambiguous. The germline V and J ends were trimmed by 4 bases and 5 bases, with 6 bases remaining between them. CDR3 length: 12 amino acids. The germline V gene encodes CDR1 LGHDT and CDR2 YNNKEL (reference sequence). In DNA form, the CDR3 reads TGTGCCAGCAGCCGACGCGATCAGCCCCAGCATTTT. This codes for CASSRRDQPQHF.

This rearrangement joins TRBV6-5 to TRBJ1-2; 8 nucleotides match TRBD1. Germline trimming cut 2 bases from V and 6 bases from J; bases unmatched to any gene: 2. From germline, CDR1 is MNHEY and CDR2 SVGAGI. This CDR3 has 13 amino acids. The CDR3, as DNA: TGTGCCAGCAGTTACGCGGACAGGGATGGCTACACCTTC. It codes for CASSYADRDGYTF.

The chain carries TRBV6-2 or TRBV6-3 and TRBJ2-5, with D possibly being TRBD1 or TRBD2 (5 bases each). Germline V lookup: CDR1 MNHEY, CDR2 SVGEGT. This CDR3 is built from 11 residues. V dropped 5 bases and J dropped 13 bases, with 14 bases sitting between them. Written as DNA, the CDR3 is TGTGCCAGCAGTCCCCGGGACCGCCGGTACTTC. Its translation is CASSPRDRRYF.

This clone was counted between two and nine times. The chain has TRBV4-2 and TRBJ2-7, with TRBD2 as a possible D gene (6 bases). This CDR3 has 16 amino acids. In germline, CDR1 is LGHNA, CDR2 YNFKEQ. Trimming left V 0 bases short and J 3 bases short, with 15 bases between. CDR3 region: CASSQEVGTQGYEQYF. The CDR3 DNA sequence: TGTGCCAGCAGCCAAGAGGTCGGGACTCAAGGCTACGAGCAGTACTTC.

This clone has a single count. The chain joins TRBV9 to TRBJ1-2; a possible D gene is TRBD1 (5 bases). Germline values: CDR1 SGDLS, CDR2 YYNGEE. This CDR3 contains 13 residues. V was pared by 4 bases and J by 5 bases, with 12 bases between. The CDR3 DNA follows: TGTGCCAGCAGCCCTCCTACAGGATATGGCTACACCTTC. This encodes CASSPPTGYGYTF.

The chain carries TRBV27 and TRBJ1-6, with no clear D. Trimming pared 6 bases from V and 6 bases from J, leaving 12 bases between. Germline values: CDR1 MNHEY, CDR2 SMNVEV (reference sequence). This CDR3 contains 14 residues. The CDR3 spells CASSTRAPNSPLHF. The CDR3 DNA reads as TGTGCCAGCAGCACTCGGGCCCCTAATTCACCCCTCCACTTT.

This chain connects TRBV4-3 to TRBJ2-5, with TRBD1 matching 9 bases. Germline lookup yields CDR1 LGHNA and CDR2 YSLEER. This CDR3 spans 15 amino acids. V lost 1 base and J lost 3; bases outside the gene matches: 3. The CDR3: CASSQGRDREETQYF. The CDR3 nucleotides are TGCGCCAGCAGCCAAGGTCGGGACAGGGAAGAGACCCAGTACTTC.

This clone was counted once. The chain is built from TRBV19 and TRBJ1-2, with 9 bases identical to TRBD1. The CDR3 sequence is 14 residues long. Germline V lookup: CDR1 LNHDA, CDR2 SQIVND (reference sequence). J lost 7 bases, V lost 7 bases, and 10 bases had no gene match. CDR3 protein: CASTPDRGLGGYTF. DNA of the CDR3: TGTGCCAGTACTCCGGACAGGGGTTTGGGTGGCTACACCTTC.